This T cell receptor (beta chain) was profiled in a study of PD-L1 blockade in urothelial cancer. Data came from immunoSEQ multiplex PCR; TCRdb stores just in-frame clones and leaves some out. The table shows under 120,000 clones, with around 85% occurring only once. Trimming took 2 bases from V and 0 from J; bases not matched to a gene: 2. Per the germline V gene, CDR1 is SGHRS and CDR2 is YFSETQ. The CDR3 totals 15 residues. This chain connects TRBV5-1 to TRBJ2-3, with 8 bases identical to TRBD1. This sequence was found in a man between 45 and 60 years old with urothelial cancer. Specimen: PBMCs, collected around atezolizumab (anti-PD-L1) treatment. The CDR3 here is CASSFRTGSTDTQYF. The CDR3 DNA follows: TGCGCCAGCAGCTTTAGGACAGGGAGCACAGATACGCAGTATTTT.